Reported below is one T cell receptor (beta chain). Its antigen is not identified. This sample is part of a study of PD-1 blockade in classical Hodgkin lymphoma. Study-wide points: Patients with a complete response exhibited baseline diversity comparable to newly diagnosed patients.

Indicated time point: cycle 4 day 1 (C4D1), after less than 7 weeks of nivolumab. Every patient had relapsed following autologous stem cell transplantation, and cohorts differed in brentuximab vedotin exposure. Data came from immunoSEQ multiplex PCR; TCRdb stores just in-frame clones and leaves some out. The sample lists roughly 8,500 clones, approximately 90% occurring once. V shed 1 base and J shed 0 bases, with 10 bases lying between them. The CDR3 runs 16 residues. The germline V gene encodes CDR1 SGHVS and CDR2 FNYEAQ. The receptor comes from a human donor with classical Hodgkin lymphoma. Sample: peripheral blood mononuclear cells (PBMCs), taken before the fourth cycle of nivolumab. This chain uses TRBV7-6 with TRBJ1-5; no clear D. As DNA, the CDR3 is TGTGCCAGCAGCTTAGTTGAAGGACTTAGCAATCAGCCCCAGCATTTT. Protein: CASSLVEGLSNQPQHF. Complete variable domain (other parts from reference TRBV7-6 and TRBJ1-5): GAGVSQSPRYKVTKRGQDVALRCDPISGHVSLYWYRQALGQGPEFLTYFNYEAQQDKSGLPNDRFSAERPEGSISTLTIQRTEQRDSAMYRCASSLVEGLSNQPQHFGDGTRLSIL.